The sequence of this T cell receptor beta chain was determined in a study of blood T cell repertoires in COVID-19. Across the whole study: The origin of the acute and convalescent COVID-19 samples was the United States, Italy and Spain. The cDNA or gDNA used as material had been derived from T cells, B-cell-depleted T cells, or PBMCs.

Original data processing: For nucleated cells, counts were estimated from reference gene primer amplification. The data were produced by immunoSEQ multiplex PCR, yet TCRdb's version contains in-frame clones alone and is incomplete. For V, J and clone size, that table is used; D and trimming come from the DNA. Seen here are around 70,000 clones, around 86% observed once, and the top ten hold roughly a tenth. The receptor comes from a woman younger than 30 with acute or convalescent COVID-19. Source material: peripheral blood.

The CDR3 nucleotides read TGTGCCAGCAGTTTATCCTTTATGAATTCACCCCTCCACTTT. This translates into CASSLSFMNSPLHF. The V call is TRBV28, the J call TRBJ1-6, with D unresolved. The CDR3 totals 14 residues. Trimming took 1 base from V and 7 from J, leaving 8 bases between them. Looked up from germline, CDR1 is MDHEN and CDR2 is SYDVKM.